The T cell receptor beta chain under discussion was sequenced for a study of blood T cell repertoires in COVID-19. Study details: There were acute and convalescent COVID-19 samples, and they came from the United States, Italy and Spain.

Here immunoSEQ multiplex PCR was the method, and the copy in TCRdb shows in-frame clones only, minus some. The repertoire holds roughly 150,000 clones, with roughly 80% as singletons. J gave up 5 bases and V 4 bases, and 3 bases lay outside the gene matches. Per germline, CDR1 SNHLY and CDR2 FYNNEI. CDR3 size: 14 residues. This sequence originates from a man in his 70s with acute or convalescent COVID-19. This chain uses TRBV2 with TRBJ2-2; TRBD1 matches at 8 bases. Material: peripheral blood. The CDR3 loop is CASSGDRGTGELFF. The DNA for the CDR3 is TGTGCCAGCAGTGGAGACAGGGGTACCGGGGAGCTGTTTTTT.